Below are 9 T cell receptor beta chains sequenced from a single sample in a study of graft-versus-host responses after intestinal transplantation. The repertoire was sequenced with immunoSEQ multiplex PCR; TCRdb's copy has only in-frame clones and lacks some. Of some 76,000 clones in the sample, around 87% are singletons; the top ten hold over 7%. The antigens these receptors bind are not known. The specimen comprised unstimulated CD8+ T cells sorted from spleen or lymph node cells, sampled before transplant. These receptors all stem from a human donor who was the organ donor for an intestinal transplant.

The CDR3 region is CASSYGTTHNEQFF. The DNA for the CDR3 is TGTGCCAGCAGTTATGGGACTACCCACAATGAGCAGTTCTTC. This chain links TRBV27 with TRBJ2-1; 7 bases line up with TRBD2. CDR3 length equals 14 residues. Looked up from germline, CDR1 is MNHEY and CDR2 is SMNVEV (reference sequence). V was clipped by 4 bases and J by 5 bases; unmatched bases: 5.

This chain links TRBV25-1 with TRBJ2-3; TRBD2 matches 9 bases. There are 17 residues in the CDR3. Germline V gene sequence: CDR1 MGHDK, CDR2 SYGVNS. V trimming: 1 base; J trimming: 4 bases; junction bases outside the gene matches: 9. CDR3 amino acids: CASSESVLAGFADTQYF. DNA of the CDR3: TGTGCCAGCAGTGAATCTGTTCTAGCGGGGTTCGCAGATACGCAGTATTTT.

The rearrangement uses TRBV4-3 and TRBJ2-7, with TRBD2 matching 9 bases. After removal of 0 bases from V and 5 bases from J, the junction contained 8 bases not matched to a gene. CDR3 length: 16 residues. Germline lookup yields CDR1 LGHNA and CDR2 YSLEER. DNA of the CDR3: TGCGCCAGCAGCCAAGATATCGGACTAGCGCCCAACGAGCAGTACTTC. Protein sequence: CASSQDIGLAPNEQYF.

CDR3 DNA: TGTGCCAGCAGCTTAGGCGGGGGCTTTGGACGCGATGAGCAGTTCTTC. Its translation is CASSLGGGFGRDEQFF. This chain connects TRBV5-5 to TRBJ2-1; weak D call: TRBD2 (7 bases). The CDR3 totals 16 residues. Germline V CDR1 and CDR2: SGHKS, YYEKEE (reference sequence). V lost 2 bases and J lost 8, with 20 bases in between.

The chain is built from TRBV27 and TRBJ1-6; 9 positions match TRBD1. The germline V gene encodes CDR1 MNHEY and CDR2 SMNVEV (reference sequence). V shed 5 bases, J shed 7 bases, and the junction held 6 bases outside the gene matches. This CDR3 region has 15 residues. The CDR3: CASSPGTGRNSPLHF. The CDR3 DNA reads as TGTGCCAGCAGTCCCGGGACAGGGAGAAATTCACCCCTCCACTTT.

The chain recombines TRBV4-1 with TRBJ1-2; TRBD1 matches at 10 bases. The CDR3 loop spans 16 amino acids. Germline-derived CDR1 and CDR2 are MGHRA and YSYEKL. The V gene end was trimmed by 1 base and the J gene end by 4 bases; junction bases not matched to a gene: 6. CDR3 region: CASSQAGTGDTYGYTF. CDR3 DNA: TGCGCCAGCAGCCAAGCCGGGACAGGGGATACCTATGGCTACACCTTC.

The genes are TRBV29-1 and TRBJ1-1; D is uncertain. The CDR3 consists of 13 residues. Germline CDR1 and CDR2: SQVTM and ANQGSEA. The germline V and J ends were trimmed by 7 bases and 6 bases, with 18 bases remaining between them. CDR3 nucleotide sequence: TGCAGCGCCCCCGGAGCCGAGTCGGCTGAAGCTTTCTTT. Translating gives CSAPGAESAEAFF.

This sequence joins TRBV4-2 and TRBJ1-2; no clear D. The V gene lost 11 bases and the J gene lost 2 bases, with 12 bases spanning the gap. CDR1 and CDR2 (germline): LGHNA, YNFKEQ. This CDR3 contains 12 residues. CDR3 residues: CAAEGENYGYTF. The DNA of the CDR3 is TGTGCCGCGGAGGGAGAGAACTATGGCTACACCTTC.

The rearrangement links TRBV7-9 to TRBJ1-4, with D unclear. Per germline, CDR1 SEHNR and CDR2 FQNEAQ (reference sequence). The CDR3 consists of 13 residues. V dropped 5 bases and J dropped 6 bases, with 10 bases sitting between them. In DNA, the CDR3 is TGTGCCAGCAGCATAGATACGGATGAAAAACTGTTTTTT. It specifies CASSIDTDEKLFF.